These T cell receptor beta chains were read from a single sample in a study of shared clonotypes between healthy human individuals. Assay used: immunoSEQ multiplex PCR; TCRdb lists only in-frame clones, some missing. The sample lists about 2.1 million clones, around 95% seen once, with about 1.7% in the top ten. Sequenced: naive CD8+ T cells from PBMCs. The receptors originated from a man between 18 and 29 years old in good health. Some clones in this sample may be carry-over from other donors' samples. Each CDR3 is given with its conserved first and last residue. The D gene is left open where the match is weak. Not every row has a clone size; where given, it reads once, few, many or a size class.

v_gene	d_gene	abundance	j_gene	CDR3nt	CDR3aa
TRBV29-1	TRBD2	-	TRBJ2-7	TGCAGCGTGGCGGGTGGTAGCGGGAACTTCTACGAGCAGTACTTC	CSVAGGSGNFYEQYF
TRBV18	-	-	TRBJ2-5	TGTGCCAGCTCACCACCGATTGACGGAGAGGAGACCCAGTACTTC	CASSPPIDGEETQYF
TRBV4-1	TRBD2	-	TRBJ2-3	TGCGCCAGCAGCCAAGGAGCGGGATATGTGACAGATACGCAGTATTTT	CASSQGAGYVTDTQYF
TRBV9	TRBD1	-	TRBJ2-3	TGTGCCAGCAGCGTCCACAGGGGCCCCACAGATACGCAGTATTTT	CASSVHRGPTDTQYF
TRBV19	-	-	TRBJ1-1	TGTGCCAGTACTATGAGAGGGATCGCTGAAGCTTTCTTT	CASTMRGIAEAFF
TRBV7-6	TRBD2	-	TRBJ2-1	TGTGCCAGCAGCTTAGGACTAGCGGGAGCTCTCAATGAGCAGTTCTTC	CASSLGLAGALNEQFF
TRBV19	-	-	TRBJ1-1	TGTGCCAGTAGTACGGCAGGCCTGCGCACTGAAGCTTTCTTT	CASSTAGLRTEAFF
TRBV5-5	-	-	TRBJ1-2	TGTGCCAGCAGCCCAAAAGACGGCAGGGCTTCGGCTGGCTACACCTTC	CASSPKDGRASAGYTF
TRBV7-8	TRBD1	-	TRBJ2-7	TGTGCCAGCAGCCGGGACAGGGCGAGTGAGCAGTACTTC	CASSRDRASEQYF
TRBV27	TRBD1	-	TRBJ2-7	TGTGCCAGCAGTTCCTGGACAGGGTCCTACGAGCAGTACTTC	CASSSWTGSYEQYF
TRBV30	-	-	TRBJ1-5	TGTGCCTGGAATGGGGGGGATAGCAATCAGCCCCAGCATTTT	CAWNGGDSNQPQHF
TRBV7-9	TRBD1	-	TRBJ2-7	TGTGCCAGCAGCTCGGCCGGGACAGACTACTACGAGCAGTACTTC	CASSSAGTDYYEQYF
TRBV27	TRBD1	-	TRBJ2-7	TGTGCCAGCAGTTTATCGACAGGGAGCGGCTACGAGCAGTACTTC	CASSLSTGSGYEQYF
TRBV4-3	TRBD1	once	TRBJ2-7	TGCGCCAGCAGCCAAGATACTTGGAGAACAGGGGGCCGCGACGAGCAGTACTTC	CASSQDTWRTGGRDEQYF
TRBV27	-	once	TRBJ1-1	TGTGCCAGCAGTTTATCGCAGTCCCGGTTGGACATGAACACTGAAGCTTTCTTT	CASSLSQSRLDMNTEAFF
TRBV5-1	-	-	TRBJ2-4	TGCGCCAGCAGCTCGGGAGTTTCCCCTTTAGCCAAAAACATTCAGTACTTC	CASSSGVSPLAKNIQYF
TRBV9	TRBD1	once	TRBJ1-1	TGTGCCAGCAGCCGAGGACAGGGGGCGAGGAACACTGAAGCTTTCTTT	CASSRGQGARNTEAFF
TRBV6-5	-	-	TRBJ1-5	TGTGCCAGCCGGACAGTACAGGGCAATCAGCCCCAGCATTTT	CASRTVQGNQPQHF
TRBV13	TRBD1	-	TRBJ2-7	TGTGCCAGCAGCGCTATTACCCGGGACAGGGGGCTGAGGTACGAGCAGTACTTC	CASSAITRDRGLRYEQYF
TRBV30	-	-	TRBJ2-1	TGTGCCTGGAGGGGAGGTCGGAATGAGCAGTTCTTC	CAWRGGRNEQFF
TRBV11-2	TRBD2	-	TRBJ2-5	TGTGCCAGCAGCCCCGGGACTAGCGGGAGGGGGGAGACCCAGTACTTC	CASSPGTSGRGETQYF
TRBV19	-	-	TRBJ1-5	TGTGCCAGTAGAAGTACGCTTAGCAATCAGCCCCAGCATTTT	CASRSTLSNQPQHF
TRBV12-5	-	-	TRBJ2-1	TGTGCTAGTGGCCCGAGTGGTGGGTCCGGGGATGAGCAGTTCTTC	CASGPSGGSGDEQFF
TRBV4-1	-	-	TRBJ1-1	TGCGCCAGCAGGGCAGCCAACACTGAAGCTTTCTTT	CASRAANTEAFF
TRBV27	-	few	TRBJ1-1	TGTGCCAGCAGATGGGACATGAACACTGAAGCTTTCTTT	CASRWDMNTEAFF
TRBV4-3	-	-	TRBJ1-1	TGCGCCAGCAGCCAAGATTGGCAGTTGAACACTGAAGCTTTCTTT	CASSQDWQLNTEAFF
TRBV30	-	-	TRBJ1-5	TGTGCCTGGAGTGGGGGCAGGGATTACAATCAGCCCCAGCATTTT	CAWSGGRDYNQPQHF
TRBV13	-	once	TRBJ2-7	TGTGCCAGCAGCTTGCGGGGTAATACCTACGAGCAGTACTTC	CASSLRGNTYEQYF
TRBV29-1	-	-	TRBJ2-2	TGCAGCGTTGAAGACCGACTTTTCAACACCGGGGAGCTGTTTTTT	CSVEDRLFNTGELFF
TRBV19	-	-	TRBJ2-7	TGTGCCAGTTACAGGCGTGAGGTCTACGAGCAGTACTTC	CASYRREVYEQYF
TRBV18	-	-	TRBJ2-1	TGTGCCAGCTCCCGGCCCCCCGATGAGCAGTTCTTC	CASSRPPDEQFF
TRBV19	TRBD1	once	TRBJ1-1	TGTGCCAGTAGTATAGACAGGGGGCAGGGGTACACTGAAGCTTTCTTT	CASSIDRGQGYTEAFF
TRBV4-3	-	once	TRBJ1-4	TGCGCCAGCAGCCAAGATGTGGAAATTCGGGGGCGTAATGAAAAACTGTTTTTT	CASSQDVEIRGRNEKLFF
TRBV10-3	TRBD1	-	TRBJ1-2	TGTGCCATCAGTGACTACAGGGACAGGGTTGGCTACACCTTC	CAISDYRDRVGYTF
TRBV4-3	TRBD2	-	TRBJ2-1	TGCGCCAGCAGCCACTTACTAGCGGGTGAGCAGTTCTTC	CASSHLLAGEQFF
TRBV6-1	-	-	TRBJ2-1	TGTGCCAGCAGTGTTGGACAGTACGAGGACGATGAGCAGTTCTTC	CASSVGQYEDDEQFF
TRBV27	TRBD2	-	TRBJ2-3	TGTGCCAGCAGTCCAGTGGGGGGACTAGCAGACACAGATACGCAGTATTTT	CASSPVGGLADTDTQYF
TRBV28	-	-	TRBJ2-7	TGTGCCAGCAGTTTATCGGGACGGTCCTACGAGCAGTACTTC	CASSLSGRSYEQYF
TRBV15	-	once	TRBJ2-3	TGTGCCACCAGAGGTCAACCCGGAGATACGCAGTATTTT	CATRGQPGDTQYF
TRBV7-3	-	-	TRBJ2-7	TGTGCCAGCAGCTTAGGTCGCTCCTACGAGCAGTACTTC	CASSLGRSYEQYF
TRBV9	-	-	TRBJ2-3	TGTGCCAGCAGCGTAGCCGGGGGCCGTACAGATACGCAGTATTTT	CASSVAGGRTDTQYF